The entry that follows covers one TCR beta chain sequence. This sample is part of a study of blood T cell repertoires in COVID-19. Across the study: The origin of the acute and convalescent COVID-19 samples was the United States, Italy and Spain. Sample material is recorded as cDNA or gDNA derived from T cells, B-cell-depleted T cells, or PBMCs.

Trimming took off 4 bases at V and 5 bases at J, with 9 bases between the two ends. The CDR3 has 13 amino acids. Germline V CDR1 and CDR2: ENHRY, SYGVKD. Per the authors' pipeline: Reference gene primer amplification gave nucleated cell count estimates. The data were produced by immunoSEQ multiplex PCR, yet TCRdb's version contains in-frame clones alone and is incomplete. The V and J calls and clone size were taken over from that table, and D and trimming were inferred from the DNA. This sample has 99,000 or so clones, with approximately 81% found just once. The source is a man aged 80 or over with acute or convalescent COVID-19. Input material: peripheral blood. The chain recombines TRBV10-3 with TRBJ1-5; no clear D. As DNA, the CDR3 is TGTGCCATCAGTGGAAGTCGGGATCAGCCCCAGCATTTT. It encodes CAISGSRDQPQHF.